Listed below are T cell receptor beta chains from one sample, sequenced in a study of cytomegalovirus exposure and HLA in healthy donors. Profiling relied on immunoSEQ multiplex PCR, and the TCRdb table lists in-frame clones only, not all of them. The sample consists of about 110,000 clones, over 60% of them appearing once. Material for sequencing was PBMCs. Every receptor here comes from a male donor in good health and CMV-seronegative. CDR3s include the opening cysteine and the closing phenylalanine or tryptophan. The D gene is left open where the match is weak. The size field is filled for only some rows; it gives once, few, many or a size class.

TRBJ1-5	.	TRBV27	TRBD1	CASWTGGWNQPQHF	TGTGCCAGCTGGACAGGGGGCTGGAATCAGCCCCAGCATTTT
TRBJ1-1	.	TRBV5-8	.	CASSGGALNTEAFF	TGTGCCAGCAGTGGAGGGGCCTTGAACACTGAAGCTTTCTTT
TRBJ2-2	.	TRBV5-1	TRBD1	CASRSGTGAAGELFF	TGCGCCAGCAGATCCGGGACAGGGGCGGCCGGGGAGCTGTTTTTT
TRBJ1-1	.	TRBV28	TRBD1	CASSLSQGGRGTEAFF	TGTGCCAGCAGTTTAAGTCAGGGGGGTAGGGGCACTGAAGCTTTCTTT
TRBJ2-3	.	TRBV7-7	TRBD2	CASSRDYSPTDTQYF	TGTGCCAGCAGCCGGGACTACTCACCGACAGATACGCAGTATTTT
TRBJ2-1	few	TRBV13	TRBD2	CASSPAGVGYNEQFF	TGTGCCAGCAGCCCAGCGGGAGTTGGTTACAATGAGCAGTTCTTC
TRBJ2-1	.	TRBV4-1	TRBD2	CASSRLAGDPYNEQFF	TGCGCCAGCAGCCGACTAGCGGGAGACCCCTACAATGAGCAGTTCTTC
TRBJ1-1	.	TRBV27	.	CASSLRGRTEAFF	TGTGCCAGCAGTTTAAGAGGGAGAACTGAAGCTTTCTTT
TRBJ2-5	.	TRBV5-8	.	CASSLPGSTETQYF	TGTGCCAGCAGCTTGCCCGGTTCTACGGAGACCCAGTACTTC
TRBJ1-4	.	TRBV6-5	TRBD1	CATQGNDQKLFF	TGTGCCACACAGGGGAACGACCAGAAACTGTTTTTT
TRBJ2-5	.	TRBV6-5	TRBD2	CASSYRLAGQETQYF	TGTGCCAGCAGTTACCGACTAGCGGGACAAGAGACCCAGTACTTC
TRBJ2-5	.	TRBV14	.	CASSSRLGETQYF	TGTGCCAGCAGCTCTCGACTAGGAGAGACCCAGTACTTC
TRBJ1-1	few	TRBV29-1	TRBD1	CSVGTGNTEAFF	TGCAGCGTAGGGACAGGGAACACTGAAGCTTTCTTT
TRBJ1-2	.	TRBV25-1	TRBD1	CASSATTGAPAGYTF	TGTGCCAGCAGTGCTACGACAGGGGCCCCTGCGGGCTACACCTTC
TRBJ2-2	.	TRBV7-8	.	CASSTRGRELFF	TGTGCCAGCAGCACCCGTGGGCGGGAGCTGTTTTTT
TRBJ2-1	.	TRBV5-4	.	CASSAGLEQFF	TGTGCCAGCAGTGCAGGGCTTGAGCAGTTCTTC
TRBJ2-5	.	TRBV14	TRBD2	CASSQERTSGRAETQYF	TGTGCCAGCAGCCAAGAACGGACTAGCGGGAGGGCTGAGACCCAGTACTTC
TRBJ1-1	.	TRBV6-1	.	CASSEDRARSTEAFF	TGTGCCAGCAGTGAAGACAGGGCTCGGAGCACTGAAGCTTTCTTT
TRBJ1-2	.	TRBV28	TRBD1	CASRDRAYGYTF	TGTGCCAGCAGGGACAGGGCCTATGGCTACACCTTC
TRBJ2-6	.	TRBV19	.	CASSIPTGSGANVLTF	TGTGCCAGTAGTATCCCGACCGGGTCTGGGGCCAACGTCCTGACTTTC
TRBJ1-2	.	TRBV6-4	TRBD1	CASMQNRGRPNYGYTF	TGTGCCAGCATGCAGAACAGGGGGCGACCTAACTATGGCTACACCTTC
TRBJ1-5	.	TRBV27	.	CASSFRGGNQPQHF	TGTGCCAGCAGTTTCCGGGGAGGGAATCAGCCCCAGCATTTT